This paragraph covers one T cell receptor (beta chain) sequence. Its specificity is unknown. This specimen belongs to a study of graft-versus-host responses after intestinal transplantation. Whole-study results and caveats: Association was observed between peak circulating GvH clone levels and early post-transplant HvG declines.

This CDR3 contains 14 residues. The germline gives CDR1 MDHEN, CDR2 SYDVKM. V gave up 10 bases and J gave up 3 bases; unmatched junction bases: 5. Sequenced by immunoSEQ multiplex PCR; TCRdb stores in-frame clones only, minus some. The table records 55,000 to 70,000 clones, approximately 89% of them present only once. The clonotype was recovered from a human patient who received an intestinal transplant, so some T cells may come from the graft donor. The rearrangement links TRBV28 to TRBJ2-2, with 10 nucleotides matching TRBD1. The specimen comprised PBMCs, sampled approximately 120 days after intestinal transplantation. The CDR3 region has the DNA TGTGCCACGGACAGGGGGTCCCACACCGGGGAGCTGTTTTTT. Residues: CATDRGSHTGELFF.